This T cell receptor beta chain was found in a study of blood T cell repertoires in COVID-19. CDR1 and CDR2 (germline): SGHRS, YFSETQ. CDR3 length: 15 amino acids. Trimming removed 0 bases from V and 6 bases from J, with 15 bases in between. Here immunoSEQ multiplex PCR was the method, and the copy in TCRdb shows in-frame clones only, minus some. The table lists approximately 400,000 clones, more than 70% of them singletons. The TCR sequence derives from a woman aged 45-59 years with COVID-19, enrolled during active disease. Sequencing was done on a sample of peripheral blood. The V and J genes are TRBV5-1 and TRBJ1-2; D not resolved. The CDR3: CASSLESSGLNGYTF. The CDR3 DNA is TGCGCCAGCAGCTTGGAGTCCTCGGGGTTAAATGGCTACACCTTC.